Below are 9 T cell receptor beta chains sequenced from a single sample in a study of response to subunit inactivated influenza vaccine. Each CDR3 protein is one row after TCRdb ran MiXCR on the RT-PCR reads. The sample shows over 750,000 distinct CDR3 sequences, roughly 20% of them seen only once. The material was PBMCs from blood, obtained around 5 days after vaccination. These receptors came from a man aged 50-60 years who received an inactivated influenza vaccine.

The sample holds a few counts of this clonotype. The rearrangement links TRBV2 to TRBJ1-1, with 12 bases fitting TRBD1. The CDR3 contains 15 residues. The germline V gene encodes CDR1 SNHLY and CDR2 FYNNEI. V trimming: 6 bases; J trimming: 0 bases; junction bases outside the gene matches: 2. CDR3 region: CASRRDRGLNTEAFF. The CDR3 DNA sequence: TGTGCCAGCAGGCGGGACAGGGGGCTGAACACTGAAGCTTTCTTT.

This clonotype was observed many times. V usage is TRBV20-1 and J usage is TRBJ1-5; D is uncertain. The ends were cut back, 2 bases at V and 0 bases at J, with 5 bases in the middle. The V gene's germline CDR1 is DFQATT and CDR2 SNEGSKA (reference sequence). CDR3 size: 13 residues. CDR3 residues: CSARPDSNQPQHF. The CDR3 region has the DNA TGCAGTGCTAGACCTGATAGCAATCAGCCCCAGCATTTT.

The table lists this clonotype with a few counts. V usage is TRBV20-1 and J usage is TRBJ2-7; D uncertain. Per the germline V gene, CDR1 is DFQATT and CDR2 is SNEGSKA (reference sequence). The V end was cut by 2 bases, the J end by 0 bases, with 14 bases between. The CDR3 contains 15 residues. The CDR3 loop reads CSARSVELSSYEQYF. CDR3 coding DNA: TGCAGTGCTAGATCCGTGGAACTTAGCTCCTACGAGCAGTACTTC.

In its sample, this clonotype was seen a few times. The rearrangement links TRBV6-1 to TRBJ2-1; the match to TRBD1 covers 9 bases. This CDR3 comprises 16 residues. Germline CDR1 reads MNHNS; CDR2 reads SASEGT. V was pared by 4 bases and J by 7 bases, with 11 bases of the junction left unmatched. Here the CDR3 DNA reads TGTGCCAGCAGTGGTCAACAGGGGGCGAGTAAGAATGAGCAGTTCTTC. Its protein is CASSGQQGASKNEQFF.

This clonotype came up a few times. This rearrangement joins TRBV9 to TRBJ2-6; D remains unclear. Trimming removed 4 bases from V and 0 bases from J, with 11 bases in between. There are 16 residues in the CDR3. The germline V gene has CDR1 SGDLS and CDR2 YYNGEE. CDR3 in DNA: TGTGCCAGCAGCTCGGACCGGAGCTCTGGGGCCAACGTCCTGACTTTC. Its translation: CASSSDRSSGANVLTF.

The rearrangement links TRBV7-6 to TRBJ2-3, with D perhaps matching TRBD1 (6 bases). Germline V lookup: CDR1 SGHVS, CDR2 FNYEAQ. V was cut by 2 bases and J by 11 bases, with 11 bases left in between. This CDR3 comprises 12 residues. CDR3 loop: CASSLSRGVQYF. The CDR3 DNA sequence: TGTGCCAGCAGCTTAAGCAGGGGCGTGCAGTATTTT.

The chain links TRBV7-2 to TRBJ1-5; TRBD1 agrees at 7 bases. The CDR3 contains 15 residues. The germline CDR1 and CDR2 sequences are SGHTA and FQGNSA. Losses at the gene ends were 6 bases for V and 0 bases for J; bases not matched to a gene: 5. Written as DNA, the CDR3 is TGTGCCAGCAGTTCGGGGACAGCTAGCAATCAGCCCCAGCATTTT. Protein: CASSSGTASNQPQHF.

This clonotype was observed many times. The chain carries TRBV5-4 and TRBJ2-5; the D gene is possibly TRBD1 (7 bases). The CDR3 totals 15 residues. V was trimmed by 0 bases and J by 4 bases, leaving 13 bases between them. Germline V gene data show CDR1 as SGHNT and CDR2 as YYREEE (reference sequence). In DNA, the CDR3 is TGTGCCAGCAGCTTGGATGTTCAGGGGGGAGAGACCCAGTACTTC. Its protein product is CASSLDVQGGETQYF.

The V gene is TRBV25-1, the J gene TRBJ2-2; tentative D call: TRBD2 (5 bases). Germline values: CDR1 MGHDK, CDR2 SYGVNS. Trimming removed 3 bases at V and 2 bases at J, with 10 bases between. The CDR3 is made up of 15 amino acids. CDR3 bases: TGTGCCAGCAGTGAGGCCGGGATAAACACCGGGGAGCTGTTTTTT. This gives the protein CASSEAGINTGELFF.